This TCR beta chain is drawn from a study of CD8+ T cells in alopecia areata. The wider study: A 6-month period off drug followed tofacitinib, which lasted 6 to 18 months.

Comments on this clone: Its antigen is unknown.

Sequencing relied on a cDNA template that was reverse transcribed from extracted RNA. Libraries were prepared by immunoSEQ multiplex PCR; TCRdb keeps only in-frame clonotypes and omits some of them. Among around 86,000 clones listed, about three quarters were seen once. Treatment denoted: oral pan-JAK inhibitor, 5-10 mg twice daily. From alopecia areata patients, lesional scalp punch biopsies and peripheral blood were collected. Study-wide points: Lesional scalp, notably in alopecia totalis/universalis, had clonality above that of normal scalp. Among the top 100, expanded CD8+ clones were significantly decreased by tofacitinib, as was scalp clonality.

This material consisted of CD8+ T cells sorted from blood, taken at week 44, from a patient treated with tofacitinib. This receptor was taken from a human donor with alopecia areata.

This CDR3 is CAISDVGNDTQYF. Here the CDR3 DNA reads TGTGCCATCAGTGATGTGGGGAACGATACGCAGTATTTT. The V and J genes are TRBV10-3 and TRBJ2-3, with no clear D. The CDR3 runs to 13 residues. V was trimmed by 3 bases and J by 6 bases, leaving 10 bases between them. Germline assignment: CDR1 ENHRY and CDR2 SYGVKD.